Presented here are 30 T cell receptor beta chains from one specimen sequenced in a study of shared clonotypes between healthy human individuals. The table came from immunoSEQ multiplex PCR; TCRdb's copy has only in-frame clones and leaves some out. The table lists fewer than 350,000 clones, 87% of them singletons. The sequenced sample was memory CD8+ T cells sorted from blood. As to subset: CD45RO+ cells pooled with CCR7-negative TemRA cells. These receptors all stem from a man aged 18-30 years in good health.

The chain joins TRBV9 to TRBJ2-3; 9 bases align to TRBD1. The CDR3 has 15 residues. The V segment lost 4 bases and the J segment 3 bases; nucleotides outside the gene matches: 6. Germline V CDR1 and CDR2: SGDLS, YYNGEE. The CDR3 coding sequence is TGTGCCAGCAGCCCACAGGGGGCTGGAACAGATACGCAGTATTTT. As protein: CASSPQGAGTDTQYF.

As to this clone: Distinct nucleotide sequences in the sample also encode this CDR3. This chain links TRBV27 with TRBJ1-5; TRBD1 agrees at 9 bases. Germline trimming cut 6 bases from V and 3 bases from J; bases unmatched to any gene: 3. The CDR3 contains 14 residues. Germline values: CDR1 MNHEY, CDR2 SMNVEV (reference sequence). This CDR3 reads CASRRQGDNQPQHF. DNA of the CDR3: TGTGCCAGCAGGCGACAGGGGGACAATCAGCCCCAGCATTTT.

The J gene is TRBJ2-7, the V gene TRBV4-3; perhaps TRBD2 as D (7 bases). The length of the CDR3 is 15 residues. Germline values: CDR1 LGHNA, CDR2 YSLEER. The V gene lost 6 bases and the J gene lost 3 bases, with 18 bases spanning the gap. CDR3 sequence (DNA): TGCGCCAGCAGAGCGGGAACAGGGACAATCTACGAGCAGTACTTC. Its translation is CASRAGTGTIYEQYF.

V is TRBV6-5 and J is TRBJ1-2; D gene ambiguous. V lost 4 bases to trimming and J lost 3 bases, with 15 bases between them. The germline V gene has CDR1 MNHEY and CDR2 SVGAGI. This CDR3 is 15 amino acids long. The DNA of the CDR3 is TGTGCCAGCAGTTCCAGTCCGTTTGGAGACTATGGCTACACCTTC. This translates into CASSSSPFGDYGYTF.

The chain carries TRBV28 and TRBJ1-1; D is uncertain. The CDR3 covers 12 residues. Trimming stripped 8 bases from V and 7 bases from J, with 14 bases between. Germline CDR1 MDHEN, CDR2 SYDVKM. The CDR3 DNA sequence: TGTGCCAGCGGTGGGAGGGTGCTTGAAGCTTTCTTT. This sequence encodes CASGGRVLEAFF.

The gene calls are TRBV6-5 and TRBJ1-5, with D tentatively TRBD1 (5 bases). The CDR3 extends over 15 amino acids. Trimming removed 6 bases from V and 0 bases from J, with 12 bases in between. The germline gives CDR1 MNHEY, CDR2 SVGAGI. The CDR3 nucleotides read TGTGCCAGCAGCGGGACCGGAGATAGCAATCAGCCCCAGCATTTT. It is translated as CASSGTGDSNQPQHF.

V and J are TRBV6-1 and TRBJ1-6; the D gene is possibly TRBD1 (5 bases). From germline, CDR1 is MNHNS and CDR2 SASEGT. The CDR3 consists of 15 residues. With 6 bases removed from V and 13 bases from J, the gap between germline ends came to 22 bases. Here the CDR3 DNA reads TGTGCCAGCAGGCTATTGGGGCAGATGATATGCCCCCTCCACTTT. This sequence encodes CASRLLGQMICPLHF.

The J gene is TRBJ2-3, the V gene TRBV7-8; no clear D. Trimming shortened V by 2 bases and J by 5 bases, and 5 bases separated the two germline ends. This CDR3 is built from 12 residues. Germline V gene sequence: CDR1 SGHVS, CDR2 FQNEAQ. CDR3 nucleotide sequence: TGTGCCAGCAGCTTATATCGAGATACGCAGTATTTT. As protein: CASSLYRDTQYF.

In the case of this clone: This CDR3 is also generated by other DNA sequences in the sample. The rearrangement joins TRBV4-1 to TRBJ2-7, with D unresolved. V dropped 1 base and J dropped 2 bases, with 0 bases sitting between them. The CDR3 has 11 amino acids. The germline CDR1 and CDR2 sequences are MGHRA and YSYEKL. The DNA of the CDR3 is TGCGCCAGCAGCCAAGCCTACGAGCAGTACTTC. This encodes CASSQAYEQYF.

This chain joins TRBV5-1 and TRBJ2-3, with 11 bases fitting TRBD2. V was clipped by 0 bases and J by 4 bases; unmatched bases: 1. The CDR3 covers 15 residues. CDR1 and CDR2 from the germline V gene are SGHRS and YFSETQ. The CDR3 spells CASSLELAGADTQYF. The CDR3 nucleotides are TGCGCCAGCAGCTTGGAACTAGCGGGAGCAGATACGCAGTATTTT. Full variable domain (outside the CDR3, taken from reference TRBV5-1 and TRBJ2-3): KAGVTQTPRYLIKTRGQQVTLSCSPISGHRSVSWYQQTPGQGLQFLFEYFSETQRNKGNFPGRFSGRQFSNSRSEMNVSTLELGDSALYLCASSLELAGADTQYFGPGTRLTVL.

V is TRBV7-9 and J is TRBJ2-1, with 11 positions matching TRBD2. The germline V gene has CDR1 SEHNR and CDR2 FQNEAQ (reference sequence). The CDR3 totals 17 residues. V trimming: 1 base; J trimming: 5 bases; junction bases outside the gene matches: 7. This chain's CDR3 is CASSLGLTSGRNNEQFF. The CDR3 bases are TGTGCCAGCAGCTTAGGCCTTACTAGCGGGAGAAACAATGAGCAGTTCTTC.

The chain combines TRBV28 with TRBJ1-2; TRBD1 matches at 8 bases. Germline-derived CDR1 and CDR2 are MDHEN and SYDVKM. The CDR3 spans 16 residues. Germline trimming cut 6 bases from V and 0 bases from J; bases unmatched to any gene: 9. The CDR3 nucleotides are TGTGCCAGCAGATTGACAGGGGAGGAAGCTAACTATGGCTACACCTTC. It encodes CASRLTGEEANYGYTF.

J is TRBJ2-7 and V is TRBV27; TRBD1 matches 7 bases. CDR1 MNHEY and CDR2 SMNVEV come from the germline V gene (reference sequence). The CDR3 runs 13 residues. Trimming cost V 9 bases and J 3 bases; bases outside gene matches: 8. In DNA, the CDR3 is TGTGCCAGTTCCTCCCGGACAGGCTACGAGCAGTACTTC. This codes for CASSSRTGYEQYF.

This clone appeared once. The chain has TRBV7-9 and TRBJ2-3; 8 bases agree with TRBD2. The trim removed 5 bases at V and 4 bases at J, leaving 11 bases unmatched. There are 16 residues in the CDR3. Germline V lookup: CDR1 SEHNR, CDR2 FQNEAQ (reference sequence). CDR3 DNA: TGTGCCAGCAGCACCAAAGCGGGGGCTGTGGCAGATACGCAGTATTTT. Amino acid sequence: CASSTKAGAVADTQYF.

This rearrangement joins TRBV7-9 to TRBJ2-2, with unresolved D. The CDR3 length is 13 residues. Germline values: CDR1 SEHNR, CDR2 FQNEAQ (reference sequence). With 9 bases removed from V and 0 bases from J, the gap between germline ends came to 8 bases. CDR3 sequence: CASSTANTGELFF. DNA of the CDR3: TGTGCCAGTAGTACGGCGAACACCGGGGAGCTGTTTTTT.

V and J are TRBV6-5 and TRBJ2-1, with D perhaps assigned TRBD1 or TRBD2 (5 bases each). Germline-derived CDR1 and CDR2 are MNHEY and SVGAGI. CDR3 length: 14 amino acids. V lost 4 bases and J lost 7, with 14 bases in between. The CDR3 loop reads CASSWTGPGNEQFF. CDR3 nucleotides: TGTGCCAGCAGTTGGACGGGGCCTGGGAATGAGCAGTTCTTC.

This clone was detected only once. J is TRBJ2-7 and V is TRBV5-1, with 9 bases lining up with TRBD1. Germline V lookup: CDR1 SGHRS, CDR2 YFSETQ. There are 14 residues in the CDR3. V was pared by 4 bases and J by 2 bases, with 4 bases of the junction left unmatched. CDR3 residues: CASSTGGTTYEQYF. The DNA of the CDR3 is TGCGCCAGCAGCACAGGGGGCACGACCTACGAGCAGTACTTC.

The chain uses TRBV4-1 and TRBJ1-2, with a weak D call TRBD1 (5 bases). Trimming took off 0 bases at V and 4 bases at J, with 12 bases between the two ends. CDR3 size: 15 residues. Looked up from germline, CDR1 is MGHRA and CDR2 is YSYEKL. The CDR3 is CASSQDLWGPYGYTF. CDR3 coding DNA: TGCGCCAGCAGCCAAGATCTCTGGGGCCCCTATGGCTACACCTTC.

The V gene is TRBV6-1, the J gene TRBJ1-1; D remains unclear. This CDR3 has 13 residues. CDR1 is MNHNS and CDR2 is SASEGT in the germline V gene. V lost 4 bases to trimming and J lost 2 bases, with 8 bases between them. CDR3 coding DNA: TGTGCCAGCAGTGGAGGGCCTAACACTGAAGCTTTCTTT. Protein sequence: CASSGGPNTEAFF.

V and J are TRBV27 and TRBJ2-5, with a possible D match to TRBD2 (5 bases). CDR3 length: 16 amino acids. CDR1 and CDR2 from the germline V gene are MNHEY and SMNVEV (reference sequence). The V and J ends lost 0 bases and 2 bases respectively, with 13 bases between them. The CDR3 reads CASSLSPGTQQETQYF. The CDR3 nucleotides are TGTGCCAGCAGTTTATCCCCGGGAACCCAACAAGAGACCCAGTACTTC.

The table lists this clone with a count of one. V is TRBV10-3 and J is TRBJ1-1; unclear D gene. The CDR3 has 14 residues. V was cut by 2 bases and J by 6 bases, with 13 bases left in between. The germline V gene encodes CDR1 ENHRY and CDR2 SYGVKD. The DNA of the CDR3 is TGTGCCATCAGTGAGATAGGCGGCTCATCTGAAGCTTTCTTT. Encoded protein: CAISEIGGSSEAFF.

The rearrangement links TRBV2 to TRBJ1-2; D is perhaps TRBD1 (5 bases). CDR1 is SNHLY, CDR2 FYNNEI, per germline. CDR3 size: 14 residues. Trimming pared 8 bases from V and 0 bases from J, leaving 13 bases between. CDR3 amino acids: CASGTEVANYGYTF. CDR3 sequence (DNA): TGTGCCAGCGGGACGGAGGTAGCTAACTATGGCTACACCTTC.

The rearrangement joins TRBV2 to TRBJ2-3; TRBD2 matches at 9 bases. Germline assignment: CDR1 SNHLY and CDR2 FYNNEI. This CDR3 spans 16 amino acids. With 2 bases clipped from V and 2 bases from J, the junction kept 5 bases outside the gene matches. The CDR3 coding sequence is TGTGCCAGCAGTGAACCCCTAGCGGGGAACACAGATACGCAGTATTTT. It yields the protein CASSEPLAGNTDTQYF.

This sequence joins TRBV7-9 and TRBJ2-3, with D uncertain. V was cut by 9 bases and J by 2 bases, with 12 bases left in between. Germline loops: CDR1 SEHNR, CDR2 FQNEAQ (reference sequence). This CDR3 region has 13 residues. As DNA, the CDR3 is TGTGCCAGGTCAGAGACCTACACAGATACGCAGTATTTT. This gives the protein CARSETYTDTQYF. Full variable domain (rest looked up from reference TRBV7-9 and TRBJ2-3): DTGVSQNPRHKITKRGQNVTFRCDPISEHNRLYWYRQTLGQGPEFLTYFQNEAQLEKSRLLSDRFSAERPKGSFSTLEIQRTEQGDSAMYLCARSETYTDTQYFGPGTRLTVL.

The V call is TRBV6-1, the J call TRBJ2-3; 12 nucleotides align to TRBD2. CDR1 is MNHNS, CDR2 SASEGT, per germline. The CDR3 covers 15 residues. The V gene end was trimmed by 6 bases and the J gene end by 4 bases; junction bases not matched to a gene: 5. This CDR3 is CASRMTSGGPDTQYF. DNA of the CDR3: TGTGCCAGCAGGATGACTAGCGGGGGCCCAGATACGCAGTATTTT.

The sample holds one count of this clone. V is TRBV6-5 and J is TRBJ2-2; D possibly corresponds to TRBD1 (6 bases). CDR3 length: 13 residues. V dropped 6 bases and J dropped 3 bases, with 8 bases sitting between them. Germline loops: CDR1 MNHEY, CDR2 SVGAGI. CDR3 loop: CASSRQDTGELFF. The CDR3 region has the DNA TGTGCCAGCAGCAGACAGGACACCGGGGAGCTGTTTTTT.

As for this clone: Other DNA sequences in this specimen translate into the identical CDR3. The chain uses TRBV10-2 and TRBJ2-7; 10 bases map to TRBD2. J was trimmed by 1 base and V by 0 bases; bases with no gene match: 0. Germline-derived CDR1 and CDR2 are WSHSY and SAAADI. CDR3 length equals 15 residues. CDR3 residues: CASSESLAGSYEQYF. The CDR3 bases are TGCGCCAGCAGTGAGTCACTAGCGGGATCCTACGAGCAGTACTTC.

This clone is a singleton in its sample. The V and J genes are TRBV19 and TRBJ2-7; D is perhaps TRBD1 or TRBD2 (5 bases each). Germline V gene sequence: CDR1 LNHDA, CDR2 SQIVND (reference sequence). Between the trimmed V and J ends, which lost 4 bases and 13 bases, there was a span of 17 bases. CDR3 size: 12 residues. This CDR3 is CASSTGTAGVYF. CDR3 nucleotides: TGTGCCAGTAGTACCGGGACCGCTGGGGTCTACTTC.

The chain couples TRBV27 to TRBJ1-1; 9 bases are a match to TRBD1. Germline V CDR1 and CDR2: MNHEY, SMNVEV (reference sequence). V shed 0 bases, J shed 4 bases, and the junction held 9 bases outside the gene matches. The CDR3 extends over 17 amino acids. The DNA for the CDR3 is TGTGCCAGCAGTTTATCCCCGGGACAGGGAGATCGCACTGAAGCTTTCTTT. It specifies CASSLSPGQGDRTEAFF.

The J gene is TRBJ1-5, the V gene TRBV4-1; the D gene is possibly TRBD1 (5 bases). CDR1 is MGHRA, CDR2 YSYEKL, per germline. The CDR3 contains 15 residues. Trimming removed 0 bases at V and 4 bases at J, with 10 bases between. The chain's CDR3 is CASSQDARENQPQHF. CDR3 nucleotides: TGCGCCAGCAGCCAAGATGCCAGGGAGAATCAGCCCCAGCATTTT.